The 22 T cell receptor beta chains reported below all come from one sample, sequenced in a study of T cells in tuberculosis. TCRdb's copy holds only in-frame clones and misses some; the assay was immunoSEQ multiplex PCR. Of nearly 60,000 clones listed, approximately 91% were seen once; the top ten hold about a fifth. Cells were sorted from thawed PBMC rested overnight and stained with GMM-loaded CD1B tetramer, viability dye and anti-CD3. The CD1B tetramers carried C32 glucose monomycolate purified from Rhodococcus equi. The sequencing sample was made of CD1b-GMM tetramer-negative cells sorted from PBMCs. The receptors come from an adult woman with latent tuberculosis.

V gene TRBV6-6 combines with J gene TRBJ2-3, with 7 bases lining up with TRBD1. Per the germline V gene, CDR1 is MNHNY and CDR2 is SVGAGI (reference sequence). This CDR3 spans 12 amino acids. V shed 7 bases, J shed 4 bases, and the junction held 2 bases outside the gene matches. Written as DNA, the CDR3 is TGTGCCAGCAAGGGGACAGCAGATACGCAGTATTTT. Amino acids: CASKGTADTQYF.

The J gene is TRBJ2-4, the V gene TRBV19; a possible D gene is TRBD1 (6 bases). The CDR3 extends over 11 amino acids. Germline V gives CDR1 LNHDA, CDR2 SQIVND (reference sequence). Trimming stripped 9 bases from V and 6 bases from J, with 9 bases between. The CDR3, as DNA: TGTGCCAGGGGACACGGAAACATTCAGTACTTC. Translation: CARGHGNIQYF.

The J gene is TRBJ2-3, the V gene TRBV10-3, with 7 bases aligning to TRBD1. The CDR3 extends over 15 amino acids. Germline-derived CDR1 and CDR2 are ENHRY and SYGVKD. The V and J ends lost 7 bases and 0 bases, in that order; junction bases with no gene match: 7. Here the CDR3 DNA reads TGTGCCATCACCGAAGGGGGCGCTAGCACAGATACGCAGTATTTT. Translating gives CAITEGGASTDTQYF.

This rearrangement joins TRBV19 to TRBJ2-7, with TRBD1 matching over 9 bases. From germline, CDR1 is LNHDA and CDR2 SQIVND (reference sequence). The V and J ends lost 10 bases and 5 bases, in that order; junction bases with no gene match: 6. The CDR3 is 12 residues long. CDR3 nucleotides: TGTGCCACCAAAACAGGGGGCGACGAGCAGTACTTC. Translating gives CATKTGGDEQYF.

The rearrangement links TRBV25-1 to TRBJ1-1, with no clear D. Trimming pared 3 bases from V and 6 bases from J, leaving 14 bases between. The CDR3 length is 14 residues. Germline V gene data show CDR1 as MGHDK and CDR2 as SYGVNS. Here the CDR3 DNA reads TGTGCCAGCAGTGATTTTGCCTCGAGGCCTGAAGCTTTCTTT. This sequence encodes CASSDFASRPEAFF.

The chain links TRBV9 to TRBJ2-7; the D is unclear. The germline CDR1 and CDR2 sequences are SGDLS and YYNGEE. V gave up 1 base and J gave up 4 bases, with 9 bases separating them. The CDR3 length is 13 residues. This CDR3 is CASSVKFGYEQYF. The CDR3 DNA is TGTGCCAGCAGCGTAAAGTTCGGGTACGAGCAGTACTTC.

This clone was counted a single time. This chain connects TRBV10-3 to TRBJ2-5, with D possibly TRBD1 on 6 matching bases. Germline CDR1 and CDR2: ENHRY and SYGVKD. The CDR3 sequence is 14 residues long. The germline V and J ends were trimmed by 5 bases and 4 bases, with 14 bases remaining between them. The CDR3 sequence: CAISTLQGRETQYF. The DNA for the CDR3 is TGTGCCATCAGTACATTGCAGGGGAGAGAGACCCAGTACTTC.

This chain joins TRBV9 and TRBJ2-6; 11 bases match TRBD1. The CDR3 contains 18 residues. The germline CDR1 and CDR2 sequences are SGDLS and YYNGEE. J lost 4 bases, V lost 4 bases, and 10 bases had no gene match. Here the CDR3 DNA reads TGTGCCAGCAGCATAAGTCGGACAGGGGGCACCGGGGCCAACGTCCTGACTTTC. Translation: CASSISRTGGTGANVLTF.

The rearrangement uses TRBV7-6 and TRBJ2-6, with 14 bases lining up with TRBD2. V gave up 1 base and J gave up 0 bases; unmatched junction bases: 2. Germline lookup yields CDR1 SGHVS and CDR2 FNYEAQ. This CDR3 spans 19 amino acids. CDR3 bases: TGTGCCAGCAGCTTAGGACTAGCGGGGGGGGGCTCTGGGGCCAACGTCCTGACTTTC. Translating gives CASSLGLAGGGSGANVLTF.

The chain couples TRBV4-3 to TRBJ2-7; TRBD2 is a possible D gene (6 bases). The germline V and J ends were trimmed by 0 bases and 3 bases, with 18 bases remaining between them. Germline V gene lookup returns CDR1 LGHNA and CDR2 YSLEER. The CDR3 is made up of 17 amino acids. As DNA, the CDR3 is TGCGCCAGCAGCCAAGAAGGGAGGAGCGGGCAAGACTACGAGCAGTACTTC. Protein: CASSQEGRSGQDYEQYF.

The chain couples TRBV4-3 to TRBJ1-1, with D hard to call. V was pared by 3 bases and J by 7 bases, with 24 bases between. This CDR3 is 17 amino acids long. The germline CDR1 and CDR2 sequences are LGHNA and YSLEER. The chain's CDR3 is CASSHQPTQTAYLEAFF. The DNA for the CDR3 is TGCGCCAGCAGCCACCAACCTACACAGACGGCATACCTTGAAGCTTTCTTT.

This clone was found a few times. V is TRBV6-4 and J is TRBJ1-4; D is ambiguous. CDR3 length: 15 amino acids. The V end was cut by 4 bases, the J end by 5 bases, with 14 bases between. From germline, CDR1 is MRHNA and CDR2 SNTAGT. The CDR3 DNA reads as TGTGCCAGCAGTGCATACGGTGGACTGAATGAAAAACTGTTTTTT. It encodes CASSAYGGLNEKLFF.

The CDR3 nucleotides are TGTGCTAGTGGTTTTGCACAGGAGGGAAACACCATATATTTT. Translation: CASGFAQEGNTIYF. J is TRBJ1-3 and V is TRBV12-5; tentative D call: TRBD1 (5 bases). The V gene's germline CDR1 is LGHNT and CDR2 FRNRAP. This CDR3 is built from 14 residues. With 3 bases removed from V and 4 bases from J, the gap between germline ends came to 10 bases.

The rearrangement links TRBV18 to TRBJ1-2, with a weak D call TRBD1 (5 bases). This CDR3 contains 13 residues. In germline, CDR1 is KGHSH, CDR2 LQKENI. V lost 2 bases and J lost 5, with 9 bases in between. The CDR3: CASSPRGRYGYTF. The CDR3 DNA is TGTGCCAGCTCACCAAGGGGAAGATATGGCTACACCTTC.

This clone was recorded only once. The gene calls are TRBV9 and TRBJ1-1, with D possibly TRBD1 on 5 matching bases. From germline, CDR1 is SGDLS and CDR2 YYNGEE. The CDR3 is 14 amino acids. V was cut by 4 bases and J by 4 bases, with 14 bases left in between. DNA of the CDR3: TGTGCCAGCAGCCTCCAGTCCCAGGGCACTGAAGCTTTCTTT. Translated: CASSLQSQGTEAFF.

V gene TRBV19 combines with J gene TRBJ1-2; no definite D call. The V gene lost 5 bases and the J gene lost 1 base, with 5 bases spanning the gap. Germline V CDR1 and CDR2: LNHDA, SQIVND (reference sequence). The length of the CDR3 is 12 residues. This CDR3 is CASSPFNYGYTF. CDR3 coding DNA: TGTGCCAGTAGTCCCTTTAACTATGGCTACACCTTC.

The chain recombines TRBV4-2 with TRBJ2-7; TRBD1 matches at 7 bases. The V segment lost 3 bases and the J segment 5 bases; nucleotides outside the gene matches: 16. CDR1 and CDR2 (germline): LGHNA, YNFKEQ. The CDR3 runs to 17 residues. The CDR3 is CASSHASPPLQGDEQYF. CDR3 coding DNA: TGTGCCAGCAGCCACGCAAGCCCCCCACTCCAGGGGGACGAGCAGTACTTC.

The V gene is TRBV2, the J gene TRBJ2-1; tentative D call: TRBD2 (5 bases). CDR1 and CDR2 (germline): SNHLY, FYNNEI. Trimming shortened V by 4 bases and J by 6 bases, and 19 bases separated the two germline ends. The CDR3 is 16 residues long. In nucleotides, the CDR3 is TGTGCCAGCAGTGGAGGCTTAGGGCGGGTCTCCAATGAGCAGTTCTTC. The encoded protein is CASSGGLGRVSNEQFF.

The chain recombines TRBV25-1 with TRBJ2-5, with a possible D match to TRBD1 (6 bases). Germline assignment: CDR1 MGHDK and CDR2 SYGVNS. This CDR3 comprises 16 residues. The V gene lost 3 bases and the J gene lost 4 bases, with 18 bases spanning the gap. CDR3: CASSDPTDRSGETQYF. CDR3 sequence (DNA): TGTGCCAGCAGTGATCCGACCGACAGGAGTGGAGAGACCCAGTACTTC.

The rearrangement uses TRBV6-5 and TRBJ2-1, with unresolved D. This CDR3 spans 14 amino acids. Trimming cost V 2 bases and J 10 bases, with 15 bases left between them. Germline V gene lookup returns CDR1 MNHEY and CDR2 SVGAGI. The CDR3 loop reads CASSYPGPSREQFF. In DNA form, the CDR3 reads TGTGCCAGCAGTTACCCTGGGCCTTCTCGGGAGCAGTTCTTC.

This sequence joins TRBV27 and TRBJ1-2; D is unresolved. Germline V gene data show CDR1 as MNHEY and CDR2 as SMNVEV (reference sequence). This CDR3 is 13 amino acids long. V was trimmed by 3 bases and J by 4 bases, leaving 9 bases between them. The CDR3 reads CASSLEGSYGYTF. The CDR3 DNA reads TGTGCCAGCAGTTTGGAGGGAAGCTATGGCTACACCTTC.

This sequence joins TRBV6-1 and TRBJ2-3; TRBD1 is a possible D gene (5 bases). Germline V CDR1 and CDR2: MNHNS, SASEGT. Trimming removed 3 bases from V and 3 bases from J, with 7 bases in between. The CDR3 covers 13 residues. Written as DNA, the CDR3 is TGTGCCAGCAGTGAGACAGAAACAGATACGCAGTATTTT. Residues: CASSETETDTQYF.